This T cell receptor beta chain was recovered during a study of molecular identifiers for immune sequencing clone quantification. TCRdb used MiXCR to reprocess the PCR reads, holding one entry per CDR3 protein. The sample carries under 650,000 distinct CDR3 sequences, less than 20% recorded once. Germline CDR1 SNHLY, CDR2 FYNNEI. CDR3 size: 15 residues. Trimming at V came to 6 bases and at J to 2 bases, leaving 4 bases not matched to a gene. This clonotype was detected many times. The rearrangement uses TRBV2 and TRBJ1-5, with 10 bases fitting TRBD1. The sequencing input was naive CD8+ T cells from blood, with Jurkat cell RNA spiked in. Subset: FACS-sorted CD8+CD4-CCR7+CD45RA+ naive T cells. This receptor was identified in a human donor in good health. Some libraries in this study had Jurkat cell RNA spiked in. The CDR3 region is CASSTGQGGNQPQHF. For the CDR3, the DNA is TGTGCCAGCAGCACTGGACAGGGGGGCAATCAGCCCCAGCATTTT.